This TCR beta chain appears in the sequencing data of a study of Ad26.COV2.S vaccination and SARS-CoV-2 variants. Study overall: The donor was enrolled in the Ad26.COV2.S arm of the COV1001 trial. Intramuscular Ad26.COV2.S doses were given once or twice, 56 days apart.

TCRdb's table, derived via immunoSEQ multiplex PCR, lists solely in-frame clones and lacks some. The table lists around 320,000 clones, around 87% of them singletons. A note on this clone: Antigen: not known.

Study findings and constraints: Considerable breadth of spike-specific CD8+ and CD4+ T cell responses has reportedly been documented following vaccination.

The CDR3 is 15 amino acids. CDR1 and CDR2 (germline): KGHSY, FQNENV. The V end lost 0 bases, the J end lost 2 bases, and 8 bases lay between the germline ends. The treatment was: over 15 received Ad26.COV2.S at low or high dose, single or two shots; 5 received placebo; per-sample allocation not given. Collection of the samples took place on day 63 after the first injection of vaccine or placebo. This chain connects TRBV16 to TRBJ1-5, with D possibly TRBD1 on 5 matching bases. Sequences were derived from peripheral blood, sampled in a trial of Ad26.COV2.S vaccine versus placebo. This clonotype originated in a person between 18 and 59 years old who received the Ad26.COV2.S COVID-19 vaccine or a placebo. This chain's CDR3 is CASSQSVGGNQPQHF. CDR3 DNA sequence: TGTGCCAGCAGCCAATCGGTAGGGGGCAATCAGCCCCAGCATTTT.